This T cell receptor (beta chain) emerged from a study of blood T cell repertoires in COVID-19. Across the study: The analysed material was cDNA or gDNA that came from T cells, B-cell-depleted T cells, or PBMCs.

The method was immunoSEQ multiplex PCR; TCRdb's version includes in-frame clones alone and lacks a portion of them. The repertoire holds a few hundred thousand clones, almost 90% seen once, with over 1.3% in the top ten. In germline, CDR1 is MDHEN, CDR2 SYDVKM. This CDR3 region has 13 residues. The V end lost 6 bases, the J end lost 5 bases, and 13 bases lay between the germline ends. This TCR derives from a man at least 80 years old with acute or convalescent COVID-19. The sample was peripheral blood. The chain carries TRBV28 and TRBJ1-1, with unresolved D. This chain's CDR3 is CASRSVGGTEAFF. The CDR3 DNA reads TGTGCCAGCAGGTCAGTAGGAGGTACTGAAGCTTTCTTT.